This is a list of T cell receptor beta chains from one sample in a study of T cell repertoires in cytomegalovirus infection. From the reads, TCRdb called clonotypes with MiXCR, one entry per CDR3 protein. Of 100,000 to 150,000 distinct CDR3 sequences listed, 8% to 9% are singletons. What was sequenced was PBMCs. These TCRs come from a human donor in good health (CMV status not recorded). Some clones in this sample may be carry-over from other donors' samples. Each CDR3 is given with its conserved first and last residue.

J gene | V gene | CDR3 protein
TRBJ2-3 | TRBV5-1 | CASSPTSGSTDTQYF
TRBJ2-1 | TRBV20-1 | CSATDSSYNEQFF
TRBJ1-5 | TRBV19 | CASSTSRGRSNQPQHF
TRBJ2-1 | TRBV6-5 | CASSSGTSYNEQFF
TRBJ1-6 | TRBV6-2/TRBV6-3 | CASSSKGPNSPLHF
TRBJ2-7 | TRBV12-3/TRBV12-4 | CASSKPRSPGTGASEQYF
TRBJ1-1 | TRBV6-6 | CASKGPGLNTEAFF
TRBJ2-3 | TRBV7-2 | CASFSPIVTSTDTQYF
TRBJ2-3 | TRBV10-2 | CASSEPRKGRGTDTQYF
TRBJ2-1 | TRBV4-1 | CASSQDGVFSEQFF
TRBJ1-5 | TRBV19 | CASSDQDRGWGGAQHF
TRBJ1-3 | TRBV7-2 | CASSMGLVDTIYF
TRBJ2-5 | TRBV11-2 | CASSLGGLVQETQYF
TRBJ2-2 | TRBV28 | CASSWASANTGELFF
TRBJ1-5 | TRBV18 | CASSPDRGGNQPQHF
TRBJ1-1 | TRBV7-6 | CASSSPGQMQGMNTEAFF
TRBJ1-5 | TRBV7-2 | CASSAGSSNQPQHF
TRBJ2-7 | TRBV2 | CASIQSSYEQYF
TRBJ1-6 | TRBV2 | CARGQGNSPLHF
TRBJ1-4 | TRBV7-8 | CASSSQTVPNEKLFF
TRBJ1-5 | TRBV6-2/TRBV6-3 | CASSYSMQPQHF
TRBJ2-7 | TRBV20-1 | CSAVVFRQGGGNEQYF
TRBJ1-4 | TRBV20-1 | CSARGTPPTNEKLFF
TRBJ1-1 | TRBV28 | CASSLGTATNTEAFF
TRBJ1-3 | TRBV18 | CASSPPTGAPGNTIYF
TRBJ1-2 | TRBV7-2 | CASSLVGSPHDYTF
TRBJ1-2 | TRBV20-1 | CSARAGGRDGYTF
TRBJ1-2 | TRBV5-1 | CASSGIGVGYTF
TRBJ1-1 | TRBV7-8 | CASSLIPFTGTADTEAFF
TRBJ1-1 | TRBV20-1 | CSASGQAGNTEAFF
TRBJ1-1 | TRBV12-3/TRBV12-4 | CASSWVGPNTEAFF
TRBJ2-7 | TRBV2 | CASSGGQVNEQYF
TRBJ2-7 | TRBV29-1 | CSVGYGEGYEQYF
TRBJ2-5 | TRBV29-1 | CSVPGTGIGETQYF
TRBJ1-2 | TRBV28 | CASSLAGLRYGYTF
TRBJ1-1 | TRBV20-1 | CSAPGQSNTEAFF
TRBJ2-7 | TRBV2 | CASRVTSSYEQYF
TRBJ1-5 | TRBV28 | CASSSRDRGAYSNQPQHF
TRBJ1-6 | TRBV7-2 | CASSLTSYNSPLHF